Below are 21 T cell receptor beta chains sequenced from a single sample in a study of blood T cell repertoires in COVID-19 (dated by TCRdb to 2019 to 2021). The method was the immunoSEQ multiplex PCR assay. Not all clones reach the TCRdb copy of this immuneACCESS table, which keeps in-frame sequences only. Checked studies attribute under half of the gap to unresolved V genes and leave the rest unexplained. For this sample there are 75,000 to 95,000 clones; roughly 70% appear just once. Of the sample, under 30% falls within the top ten clones. The sequenced material came from peripheral blood. These receptors came from a woman aged 55-69 years in a cohort sampled during active or convalescent COVID-19.

The rearrangement links TRBV10-3 to TRBJ1-5; D is unresolved. Trimming cost V 6 bases and J 7 bases, with 13 bases left between them. This CDR3 contains 13 residues. Germline-derived CDR1 and CDR2 are ENHRY and SYGVKD. The CDR3 sequence: CAISNDPRQPQHF. CDR3 nucleotides: TGTGCCATCAGCAACGATCCTAGGCAGCCCCAGCATTTT.

J is TRBJ2-7 and V is TRBV29-1, with D unresolved. CDR3 length: 13 amino acids. V gave up 4 bases and J gave up 0 bases, with 10 bases separating them. Per germline, CDR1 SQVTM and CDR2 ANQGSEA. The CDR3 DNA is TGCAGCGTTGCCTCTGAGGTCTCCTACGAGCAGTACTTC. It translates to CSVASEVSYEQYF.

The chain employs TRBV7-2 and TRBJ1-2; 9 positions agree with TRBD1. The V and J ends lost 2 bases and 4 bases, in that order; junction bases with no gene match: 5. This CDR3 has 15 residues. In germline, CDR1 is SGHTA, CDR2 FQGNSA. CDR3: CASSLRQGDVYGYTF. In DNA, the CDR3 is TGTGCCAGCAGCTTAAGACAGGGGGACGTCTATGGCTACACCTTC. The entire variable domain, with the rest obtained from reference TRBV7-2 and TRBJ1-2, is as follows: GAGVSQSPSNKVTEKGKDVELRCDPISGHTALYWYRQSLGQGLEFLIYFQGNSAPDKSGLPSDRFSAERTGGSVSTLTIQRTQQEDSAVYLCASSLRQGDVYGYTFGSGTRLTVV.

Points on this clone: Other DNA sequences in the same sample also yield this CDR3. The rearrangement joins TRBV5-1 to TRBJ2-7; 9 bases are a match to TRBD1. With V trimmed by 4 bases and J by 3 bases, 11 bases remained unmatched. There are 16 residues in the CDR3. Per the germline V gene, CDR1 is SGHRS and CDR2 is YFSETQ. The CDR3 DNA follows: TGCGCCAGCAGCCTAAACCCGGGACAGGGCTACTACGAGCAGTACTTC. It translates to CASSLNPGQGYYEQYF.

The chain joins TRBV19 to TRBJ2-7; 8 positions agree with TRBD1. V was clipped by 2 bases and J by 4 bases; unmatched bases: 1. CDR1 is LNHDA, CDR2 SQIVND, per germline (reference sequence). The CDR3 covers 13 residues. The CDR3 protein is CASSIQGAYEQYF. The CDR3 DNA reads as TGTGCCAGTAGTATACAGGGGGCTTACGAGCAGTACTTC.

This clone has only one observation. V and J are TRBV14 and TRBJ2-3, with no clear D. The CDR3 runs 14 residues. Trimming stripped 2 bases from V and 2 bases from J, with 8 bases between. Germline-derived CDR1 and CDR2 are SGHDN and FVKESK. The CDR3 DNA reads as TGTGCCAGCAGCCAACGGAGAAACACAGATACGCAGTATTTT. Its translation: CASSQRRNTDTQYF. The full variable domain, in which reference TRBV14 and TRBJ2-3 provide the parts outside the CDR3, is EAGVTQFPSHSVIEKGQTVTLRCDPISGHDNLYWYRRVMGKEIKFLLHFVKESKQDESGMPNNRFLAERTGGTYSTLKVQPAELEDSGVYFCASSQRRNTDTQYFGPGTRLTVL.

The V call is TRBV12-3 or TRBV12-4, the J call TRBJ2-7, with D tentatively TRBD2 (5 bases). The V and J ends lost 6 bases and 2 bases respectively, with 8 bases between them. The CDR3 consists of 12 residues. DNA of the CDR3: TGTGCCAGCAGGGACTCCGCCTACGAGCAGTACTTC. It translates to CASRDSAYEQYF.

V and J are TRBV7-9 and TRBJ2-3; 13 bases are shared with TRBD2. There are 14 residues in the CDR3. Germline CDR1 is SEHNR and CDR2 is FQNEAQ (reference sequence). Trimming at V came to 6 bases and at J to 5 bases, leaving 2 bases not matched to a gene. DNA of the CDR3: TGTGCCAGCAGACTAGCGGGGGGGCAAGATACGCAGTATTTT. Its translation is CASRLAGGQDTQYF.

The chain is built from TRBV9 and TRBJ2-7; unclear D gene. The CDR3 is made up of 14 amino acids. Trimming stripped 2 bases from V and 0 bases from J, with 9 bases between. Germline loops: CDR1 SGDLS, CDR2 YYNGEE. CDR3 coding DNA: TGTGCCAGCAGCGTCGAGTATAACTCCTACGAGCAGTACTTC. It encodes CASSVEYNSYEQYF. The full variable domain, with the rest looked up from reference TRBV9 and TRBJ2-7, is DSGVTQTPKHLITATGQRVTLRCSPRSGDLSVYWYQQSLDQGLQFLIQYYNGEERAKGNILERFSAQQFPDLHSELNLSSLELGDSALYFCASSVEYNSYEQYFGPGTRLTVT.

In its sample, this clone was seen once. The chain employs TRBV4-2 and TRBJ1-5; D remains unclear. Trimming shortened V by 0 bases and J by 5 bases, and 8 bases separated the two germline ends. The CDR3 has 14 residues. The V gene's germline CDR1 is LGHNA and CDR2 YNFKEQ. In DNA, the CDR3 is TGTGCCAGCAGCCAAGAGGTAGGAGATCAGCCCCAGCATTTT. It encodes CASSQEVGDQPQHF.

The J gene is TRBJ2-3, the V gene TRBV18; possibly TRBD1 for D (6 bases). CDR1 is KGHSH and CDR2 is LQKENI in the germline V gene. This CDR3 has 14 amino acids. V was clipped by 6 bases and J by 2 bases, with 12 bases between them. The DNA of the CDR3 is TGTGCCAGCTCCTCACAGGGCTACACAGATACGCAGTATTTT. Its translation: CASSSQGYTDTQYF.

The chain links TRBV18 to TRBJ1-1, with 7 bases fitting TRBD1. The CDR3 is 13 amino acids. With V trimmed by 3 bases and J by 5 bases, 3 bases remained unmatched. Per the germline V gene, CDR1 is KGHSH and CDR2 is LQKENI. For the CDR3, the DNA is TGTGCCAGCTCACCCCAGGGGGTAACTGAAGCTTTCTTT. Translation gives CASSPQGVTEAFF.

The chain has TRBV5-6 and TRBJ2-5; TRBD2 aligns across 10 bases. Germline V gives CDR1 SGHDT, CDR2 YYEEEE. The J segment lost 7 bases and the V segment lost 0 bases, leaving 15 bases of the junction unmatched. The CDR3 is 18 residues long. For the CDR3, the DNA is TGTGCCAGCAGCTTGGCGGCTAGCGGGGGCCCATTAATGGGGACCCAGTACTTC. Translating it yields CASSLAASGGPLMGTQYF.

The chain couples TRBV5-6 to TRBJ1-6, with D unclear. V lost 0 bases and J 10 bases, leaving 8 bases between the germline ends. The CDR3 has 13 amino acids. Germline V gene lookup returns CDR1 SGHDT and CDR2 YYEEEE. The CDR3 protein is CASSLGPGSPLHF. The CDR3 DNA is TGTGCCAGCAGCTTGGGCCCAGGATCACCCCTCCACTTT.

This rearrangement joins TRBV25-1 to TRBJ2-7; 7 bases match TRBD1. The CDR3 has 14 residues. Germline-derived CDR1 and CDR2 are MGHDK and SYGVNS. The trim removed 2 bases at V and 7 bases at J, leaving 8 bases unmatched. CDR3 in DNA: TGTGCCAGCAGTGAAGATATACAGGGGAGAGAGCAGTACTTC. Translation gives CASSEDIQGREQYF.

The chain links TRBV6-5 to TRBJ2-5; D is unresolved. Germline values: CDR1 MNHEY, CDR2 SVGAGI. CDR3 length equals 14 residues. V lost 5 bases to trimming and J lost 1 base, with 11 bases between them. Here the CDR3 DNA reads TGTGCCAGCAGTCGACTGGCCCGCCAAGAGACCCAGTACTTC. Protein product: CASSRLARQETQYF.

CDR3 protein: CASRISGITREQYF. The CDR3 coding sequence is TGTGCCAGCAGAATAAGCGGGATTACGAGGGAGCAGTACTTC. V and J are TRBV2 and TRBJ2-7, with 7 bases matching TRBD2. This CDR3 contains 14 residues. J lost 7 bases, V lost 6 bases, and 12 bases had no gene match. Germline assignment: CDR1 SNHLY and CDR2 FYNNEI. Using reference TRBV2 and TRBJ2-7 for the parts outside the CDR3, the full variable domain is EPEVTQTPSHQVTQMGQEVILRCVPISNHLYFYWYRQILGQKVEFLVSFYNNEISEKSEIFDDQFSVERPDGSNFTLKIRSTKLEDSAMYFCASRISGITREQYFGPGTRLTVT.

About this clone itself: Different DNA sequences within this sample yield the same CDR3. The rearrangement joins TRBV5-6 to TRBJ1-2; D is possibly TRBD1 (6 bases). CDR1 and CDR2 (germline): SGHDT, YYEEEE. The V gene lost 3 bases and the J gene lost 2 bases, with 8 bases spanning the gap. This CDR3 region has 13 residues. Here the CDR3 reads CASSSGQNYGYTF. CDR3 in DNA: TGTGCCAGCAGCTCAGGACAGAACTATGGCTACACCTTC.

V and J are TRBV10-1 and TRBJ2-2; a weak D match, TRBD2 (6 bases). The CDR3 is 14 amino acids. V lost 4 bases, J lost 3 bases, and 9 bases lay in between. The V gene's germline CDR1 is WNHNN and CDR2 SYGVQD (reference sequence). For the CDR3, the DNA is TGCGCCAGCAGTGCCACTAGCCACACCGGGGAGCTGTTTTTT. This encodes CASSATSHTGELFF.

The CDR3 loop is CASSPGTLGQPQHF. CDR3 sequence (DNA): TGTGCCAGCAGCCCAGGGACTCTGGGTCAGCCCCAGCATTTT. J is TRBJ1-5 and V is TRBV7-8; D is possibly TRBD1 (5 bases). V was cut by 5 bases and J by 6 bases, with 14 bases left in between. The CDR3 sequence is 14 residues long. Looked up from germline, CDR1 is SGHVS and CDR2 is FQNEAQ.

CDR3: CASSSGLAGYEQYF. In nucleotides, the CDR3 is TGTGCCAGCAGCTCTGGACTAGCGGGGTACGAGCAGTACTTC. The chain links TRBV11-2 to TRBJ2-7, with 12 bases matching TRBD2. The CDR3 length is 14 residues. CDR1 and CDR2 from the germline V gene are SGHAT and FQNNGV. After removal of 4 bases from V and 4 bases from J, the junction contained 2 bases not matched to a gene.